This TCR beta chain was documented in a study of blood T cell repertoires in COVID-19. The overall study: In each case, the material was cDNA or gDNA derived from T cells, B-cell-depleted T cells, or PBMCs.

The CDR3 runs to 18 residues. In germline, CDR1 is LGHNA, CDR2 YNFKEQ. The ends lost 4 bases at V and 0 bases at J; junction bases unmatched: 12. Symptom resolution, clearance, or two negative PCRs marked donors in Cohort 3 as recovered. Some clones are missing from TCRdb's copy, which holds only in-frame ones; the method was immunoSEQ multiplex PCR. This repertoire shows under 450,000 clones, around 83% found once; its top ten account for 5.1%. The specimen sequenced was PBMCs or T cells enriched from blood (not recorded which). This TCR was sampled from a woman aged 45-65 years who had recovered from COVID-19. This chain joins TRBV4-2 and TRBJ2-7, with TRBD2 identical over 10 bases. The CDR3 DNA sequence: TGTGCCAGCAGCCGGGGCTTAGCGGGAGGTAGGAGCTCCTACGAGCAGTACTTC. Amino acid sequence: CASSRGLAGGRSSYEQYF.